The present T cell receptor (beta chain) was sequenced within a study of control samples from healthy donors and cancer patients. Assay used: immunoSEQ multiplex PCR; TCRdb lists only in-frame clones, some missing. The top ten clones hold approximately 7.6% of a sample with more than 80,000 clones, 93% of them seen once. The CDR3 has 9 amino acids. The V end was cut by 6 bases, the J end by 6 bases, with 2 bases between. This sequence was found in a man between 18 and 35 years old in good health. V usage is TRBV12-3 or TRBV12-4 and J usage is TRBJ1-2; D gene unclear. Sequenced material: blood. CDR3 coding DNA: TGTGCCAGCAGGGATGGCTACACCTTC. Translating gives CASRDGYTF.